This T cell receptor (beta chain) came from a study of CD8 T cells in ankylosing spondylitis. Notes on the study in general: One TCR beta motif, made up of several highly homologous variants, appeared characteristic of ankylosing spondylitis blood. Previous work reported some of these motif variants in the synovial fluid and blood of reactive arthritis. Clones tied to disease were said to be significantly enriched in matched ankylosing spondylitis synovial fluid.

Germline loops: CDR1 DFQATT, CDR2 SNEGSKA (reference sequence). This CDR3 spans 12 amino acids. Trimming took off 7 bases at V and 7 bases at J, with 14 bases between the two ends. TCRdb independently ran MiXCR on the 5' RACE reads; one entry per CDR3 protein. The data show about 840,000 distinct CDR3 sequences, 12% seen once. Turning to this clonotype: Its target is not known.

This receptor was identified in a male donor with ankylosing spondylitis. This rearrangement joins TRBV20-1 to TRBJ1-3; D is uncertain. Sequenced input: blood, either unsorted or a sorted T cell fraction (not recorded which). The CDR3 reads CSVLGNWNTIYF. The CDR3 nucleotides are TGCAGTGTTTTGGGGAATTGGAACACCATATATTTT.